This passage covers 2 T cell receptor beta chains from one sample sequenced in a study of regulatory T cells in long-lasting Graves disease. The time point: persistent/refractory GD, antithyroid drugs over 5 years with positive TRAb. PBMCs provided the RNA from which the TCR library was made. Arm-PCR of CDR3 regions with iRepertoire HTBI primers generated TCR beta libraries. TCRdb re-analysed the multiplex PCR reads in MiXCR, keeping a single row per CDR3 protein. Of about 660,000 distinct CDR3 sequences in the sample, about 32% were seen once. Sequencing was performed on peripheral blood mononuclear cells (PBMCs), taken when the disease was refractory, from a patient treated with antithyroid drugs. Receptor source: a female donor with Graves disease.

The DNA for the CDR3 is TGTGCCAGCAGTGACGCTCTGACCTATGGCTACACCTTC. The encoded protein is CASSDALTYGYTF. The chain uses TRBV25-1 and TRBJ1-2; D not resolved. Germline V CDR1 and CDR2: MGHDK, SYGVNS. Trimming left V 3 bases short and J 4 bases short, with 9 bases between. The CDR3 sequence is 13 residues long.

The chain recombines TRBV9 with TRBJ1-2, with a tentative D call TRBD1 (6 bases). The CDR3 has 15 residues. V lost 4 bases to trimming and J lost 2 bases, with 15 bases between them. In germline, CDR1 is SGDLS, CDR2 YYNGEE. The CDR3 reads CASSKRQASNYGYTF. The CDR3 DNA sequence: TGTGCCAGCAGCAAAAGACAGGCATCAAACTATGGCTACACCTTC. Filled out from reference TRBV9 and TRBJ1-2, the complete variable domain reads DSGVTQTPKHLITATGQRVTLRCSPRSGDLSVYWYQQSLDQGLQFLIQYYNGEERAKGNILERFSAQQFPDLHSELNLSSLELGDSALYFCASSKRQASNYGYTFGSGTRLTVV.